This is a list of T cell receptor beta chains from one sample in a study of blood T cells in healthy people across ages. A single record per CDR3 protein comes from TCRdb applying MiXCR to the 5' RACE reads. The sample contains about 640,000 distinct CDR3 sequences, roughly 50% of which appear only once. The sequencing input was blood. These receptor sequences come from a man in his fifties or sixties in good health. Each CDR3 is given with its conserved first and last residue. The D gene is left open where the match is weak. A clone size is listed for some rows: how often the clone was seen (once, few, many), or a class if it is expanded.

D gene	J gene	clone size	V gene	CDR3 protein	CDR3 DNA
NA	TRBJ2-7	NA	TRBV4-2	CASSQNPAYEQYF	TGTGCCAGCAGCCAAAACCCCGCCTACGAGCAGTACTTC
TRBD1	TRBJ2-3	NA	TRBV5-5	CASSLRGGSDTQYF	TGTGCCAGCAGCCTGCGAGGGGGCTCAGATACGCAGTATTTT
TRBD2	TRBJ2-4	few	TRBV6-5	CASSLGGGTLGNKNIQYF	TGTGCCAGCAGTTTGGGGGGGGGGACCCTCGGAAACAAAAACATTCAGTACTTC
TRBD2	TRBJ2-7	NA	TRBV5-1	CASSPLGLAGPYEQYF	TGCGCCAGCAGCCCGCTCGGACTAGCGGGGCCCTACGAGCAGTACTTC
NA	TRBJ2-5	many	TRBV2	CASSEGRETQYF	TGCGCCAGCAGTGAGGGACGGGAGACCCAGTACTTC
NA	TRBJ2-1	NA	TRBV24-1	CATSDSNTPSNEQFF	TGTGCCACCAGTGATTCCAATACCCCGTCTAATGAGCAGTTCTTC
TRBD1	TRBJ2-2	NA	TRBV29-1	CSVDRGRTGELFF	TGCAGCGTTGACAGGGGGCGAACCGGGGAGCTGTTTTTT
TRBD2	TRBJ2-3	NA	TRBV7-2	CASSFTSGGSTDTQYF	TGTGCCAGCAGCTTCACTAGCGGGGGGTCCACAGATACGCAGTATTTT
NA	TRBJ1-1	NA	TRBV19	CASSKGISGALTRREAFF	TGTGCCAGTAGTAAAGGGATTTCGGGGGCCTTAACGAGAAGGGAAGCTTTCTTT
NA	TRBJ1-6	NA	TRBV9	CASSPTDSRSPLHF	TGTGCCAGCAGCCCGACGGACAGCCGATCACCCCTCCACTTT
NA	TRBJ2-1	few	TRBV5-8	CASSLSWSRSEQFF	TGTGCCAGCAGCTTGAGCTGGTCCAGGAGTGAGCAGTTCTTC
NA	TRBJ2-5	NA	TRBV7-2	CASSPGAVERETQYF	TGTGCCAGCAGCCCCGGAGCTGTTGAGAGGGAGACCCAGTACTTC
TRBD2	TRBJ2-5	once	TRBV4-1	CASSPGERGLEETQYF	TGCGCCAGCAGCCCCGGGGAGCGGGGGTTGGAGGAGACCCAGTACTTC
NA	TRBJ1-2	NA	TRBV7-2	CASSLVGVGVAGYTF	TGTGCCAGCAGCTTAGTAGGGGTCGGGGTGGCTGGCTACACCTTC
NA	TRBJ2-2	NA	TRBV9	CASGPTGWQPTGHTGELFF	TGTGCCAGCGGACCGACCGGTTGGCAGCCCACAGGCCACACCGGGGAGCTGTTTTTT
TRBD2	TRBJ2-1	NA	TRBV11-3	CASSSRGGDNEQFF	TGTGCCAGCAGTTCCCGCGGGGGGGACAATGAGCAGTTCTTC
TRBD2	TRBJ2-3	NA	TRBV20-1	CSARDSSGGGLTDTQYF	TGCAGTGCTAGAGATTCTAGTGGGGGGGGACTCACAGATACGCAGTATTTT
TRBD2	TRBJ2-1	NA	TRBV9	CASSVASGGAREQFF	TGTGCCAGCAGCGTAGCTAGCGGGGGGGCTCGTGAGCAGTTCTTC
NA	TRBJ2-4	few	TRBV12-3/TRBV12-4	CASSFANIQYF	TGTGCCAGCAGTTTTGCAAACATTCAGTACTTC
TRBD2	TRBJ2-5	NA	TRBV7-9	CASSPRTTFGTNQETQYF	TGTGCCAGCAGCCCTAGGACAACGTTCGGGACTAATCAAGAGACCCAGTACTTC
NA	TRBJ1-5	NA	TRBV6-1	CASSESQRGIQHF	TGTGCCAGCAGTGAATCTCAGAGGGGGATCCAGCATTTT
NA	TRBJ2-6	NA	TRBV4-1	CASSQGQISGANVLTF	TGCGCCAGCAGCCAAGGCCAGATCTCTGGGGCCAACGTCCTGACTTTC
NA	TRBJ2-7	NA	TRBV7-2	CASSNPQGPYEQYF	TGTGCCAGCAGCAACCCACAGGGCCCCTACGAGCAGTACTTC
NA	TRBJ2-1	NA	TRBV7-2	CASSRTAETYNEQFF	TGTGCCAGCAGCCGGACAGCGGAAACCTACAATGAGCAGTTCTTC
TRBD1	TRBJ1-1	NA	TRBV29-1	CSVGRGRNEAFF	TGCAGCGTGGGAAGGGGGCGCAATGAAGCTTTCTTT
TRBD1	TRBJ2-5	NA	TRBV7-9	CASSSTGGRLETQYF	TGTGCCAGCAGTTCCACAGGGGGCAGGTTGGAGACCCAGTACTTC
NA	TRBJ2-5	NA	TRBV15	CATSSRPNQETQYF	TGTGCCACCAGCAGTAGGCCGAACCAAGAGACCCAGTACTTC
NA	TRBJ2-4	NA	TRBV4-1	CASSQGESGPKNIQYF	TGCGCCAGCAGCCAAGGAGAGTCCGGGCCCAAAAACATTCAGTACTTC
NA	TRBJ1-4	NA	TRBV7-2	CASSQAIWGEKLFF	TGTGCCAGCAGCCAGGCAATCTGGGGTGAAAAACTGTTTTTT
NA	TRBJ2-5	NA	TRBV12-3/TRBV12-4	CASSSPGTQGETQYF	TGTGCCAGCAGTTCCCCCGGGACCCAGGGGGAGACCCAGTACTTC
TRBD2	TRBJ2-1	NA	TRBV29-1	CSAERGASYNEQFF	TGCAGCGCCGAGCGGGGGGCCTCCTACAATGAGCAGTTCTTC
TRBD1	TRBJ1-2	NA	TRBV10-3	CAIRGTGEIYGYTF	TGTGCCATCAGAGGGACAGGGGAAATCTATGGCTACACCTTC
TRBD1	TRBJ2-4	NA	TRBV29-1	CSVRPGGNIQYF	TGCAGCGTTCGCCCAGGGGGCAACATTCAGTACTTC
NA	TRBJ2-1	NA	TRBV21-1	CASSRWRDGQFF	TGTGCCAGCAGCAGGTGGAGGGACGGGCAGTTCTTC
NA	TRBJ2-5	once	TRBV15	CATSSRRNQETQYF	TGTGCCACCAGCAGCCGACGTAACCAAGAGACCCAGTACTTC
TRBD1	TRBJ1-5	NA	TRBV28	CASSLPGTGTSNQPQHF	TGTGCCAGCAGTTTACCCGGGACAGGGACGAGCAATCAGCCCCAGCATTTT
NA	TRBJ2-1	NA	TRBV18	CASSPHPYNEQFF	TGTGCCAGCTCACCGCATCCCTACAATGAGCAGTTCTTC
NA	TRBJ2-7	few	TRBV20-1	CAPGDSYEQYF	TGCGCCCCGGGGGATTCCTACGAGCAGTACTTC
NA	TRBJ2-1	NA	TRBV29-1	CSVLGLSEYNEQFF	TGCAGCGTATTAGGGTTGTCGGAGTACAATGAGCAGTTCTTC